This entry lists 18 T cell receptor beta chains sequenced from one sample in a study of T cell changes during pregnancy in multiple sclerosis. The repertoire was sequenced with immunoSEQ multiplex PCR; TCRdb's copy has only in-frame clones and lacks some. The sample lists approximately 93,000 clones, 85% to 95% occurring once. Sample: peripheral blood, taken in the first trimester of pregnancy. These TCRs come from a female donor in good health, enrolled as a control in a pregnancy study.

The chain employs TRBV4-1 and TRBJ2-4, with D possibly matching TRBD1 (6 bases). Trimming took 5 bases from V and 5 from J, leaving 13 bases between them. This CDR3 comprises 14 residues. Germline V CDR1 and CDR2: MGHRA, YSYEKL. The CDR3 DNA follows: TGCGCCAGCAGCTTATCGGACAGAGAAAACATTCAGTACTTC. It encodes CASSLSDRENIQYF.

V is TRBV11-3 and J is TRBJ2-3, with TRBD2 matching over 10 bases. Germline CDR1 SGHNT, CDR2 YENEEA. The CDR3 runs to 16 residues. J gave up 1 base and V 3 bases, and 4 bases lay outside the gene matches. CDR3 nucleotides: TGTGCCAGCAGCTTGGGCAGCGGGGGGGGCACAGATACGCAGTATTTT. Translated: CASSLGSGGGTDTQYF.

The V call is TRBV6-6, the J call TRBJ1-4; possibly TRBD1 for D (5 bases). V lost 2 bases to trimming and J lost 2 bases, with 9 bases between them. The germline gives CDR1 MNHNY, CDR2 SVGAGI (reference sequence). The CDR3 totals 15 residues. In DNA, the CDR3 is TGTGCCAGCAGTTACGGGGCAGGGACTAATGAAAAACTGTTTTTT. Amino acid sequence: CASSYGAGTNEKLFF.

V is TRBV18 and J is TRBJ2-1; D is ambiguous. CDR3 length: 12 amino acids. Trimming shortened V by 5 bases and J by 7 bases, and 9 bases separated the two germline ends. Germline V gene sequence: CDR1 KGHSH, CDR2 LQKENI. The CDR3 spells CASSTLQNEQFF. The CDR3 region has the DNA TGTGCCAGCTCAACATTACAGAATGAGCAGTTCTTC.

This sequence joins TRBV7-8 and TRBJ1-2, with a tentative D call TRBD1 (6 bases). V was clipped by 1 base and J by 2 bases, with 14 bases between them. The CDR3 has 16 amino acids. Germline CDR1 and CDR2: SGHVS and FQNEAQ. The CDR3 here is CASSLELRGGNYGYTF. The CDR3 DNA reads as TGTGCCAGCAGCTTAGAGCTCAGGGGCGGGAACTATGGCTACACCTTC.

The genes are TRBV28 and TRBJ2-1, with D maybe TRBD2 (7 bases). V lost 8 bases and J 2 bases, leaving 16 bases between the germline ends. Germline CDR1 and CDR2: MDHEN and SYDVKM. This CDR3 has 15 residues. The CDR3: CASGRGGAAYNEQFF. DNA of the CDR3: TGTGCCAGCGGTAGGGGGGGGGCTGCCTACAATGAGCAGTTCTTC.

This sequence joins TRBV19 and TRBJ1-2, with D unresolved. This CDR3 spans 13 amino acids. V lost 6 bases and J 8 bases, leaving 16 bases between the germline ends. Germline CDR1 is LNHDA and CDR2 is SQIVND (reference sequence). As DNA, the CDR3 is TGTGCCAGTAGCATGGAGGTCACTGCGGGCTACACCTTC. Translation: CASSMEVTAGYTF.

The V call is TRBV2, the J call TRBJ1-2; TRBD1 matches 7 bases. Germline CDR1 reads SNHLY; CDR2 reads FYNNEI. The length of the CDR3 is 14 residues. The trim removed 4 bases at V and 6 bases at J, leaving 8 bases unmatched. The CDR3 reads CASSAQGPRNGYTF. The CDR3 DNA reads as TGTGCCAGCAGTGCACAGGGGCCAAGGAATGGCTACACCTTC.

J is TRBJ2-7 and V is TRBV10-3; TRBD2 matches 9 bases. V was clipped by 6 bases and J by 1 base; unmatched bases: 10. Germline lookup yields CDR1 ENHRY and CDR2 SYGVKD. The CDR3 runs to 16 residues. In DNA, the CDR3 is TGTGCCATCAGGGCACCTAGCGGGGTTGGGTCCTACGAGCAGTACTTC. As protein: CAIRAPSGVGSYEQYF.

Only one count was recorded for this clone. V and J are TRBV30 and TRBJ1-5; D call uncertain. Germline CDR1 and CDR2: GTSNPN and SVGIG (reference sequence). There are 11 residues in the CDR3. Trimming left V 0 bases short and J 11 bases short, with 8 bases between. For the CDR3, the DNA is TGTGCCTGGAGTGTACGAGACACCCAGCATTTT. Translated: CAWSVRDTQHF.

J is TRBJ1-1 and V is TRBV6-6, with 7 bases that match TRBD1. From germline, CDR1 is MNHNY and CDR2 SVGAGI (reference sequence). The CDR3 totals 11 residues. V shed 5 bases, J shed 12 bases, and the junction held 6 bases outside the gene matches. CDR3: CASSPGTVTFF. CDR3 sequence (DNA): TGTGCCAGCAGTCCCGGGACAGTCACTTTCTTT.

The chain has TRBV2 and TRBJ2-2; D is ambiguous. From germline, CDR1 is SNHLY and CDR2 FYNNEI. This CDR3 contains 13 residues. Trimming cost V 4 bases and J 5 bases, with 8 bases left between them. The CDR3 protein is CASSAIRTGELFF. In DNA, the CDR3 is TGTGCCAGCAGTGCAATCAGGACCGGGGAGCTGTTTTTT.

V gene TRBV27 combines with J gene TRBJ1-6; D perhaps matches TRBD1 (5 bases). CDR1 is MNHEY, CDR2 SMNVEV, per germline (reference sequence). The CDR3 contains 14 residues. The V end lost 5 bases, the J end lost 7 bases, and 12 bases lay between the germline ends. CDR3 residues: CASSPGLLNSPLHF. In nucleotides, the CDR3 is TGTGCCAGCAGTCCGGGACTGTTAAATTCACCCCTCCACTTT.

Only one count was recorded for this clone. The CDR3 spells CASSRSGPYGYTF. The CDR3 DNA sequence: TGTGCCAGCAGCCGCAGTGGCCCCTATGGCTACACCTTC. The V and J genes are TRBV2 and TRBJ1-2, with D unclear. The CDR3 spans 13 residues. Per germline, CDR1 SNHLY and CDR2 FYNNEI. The V and J ends lost 6 bases and 4 bases respectively, with 12 bases between them.

The chain couples TRBV18 to TRBJ1-2; TRBD1 matches 9 bases. This CDR3 is built from 14 residues. The ends lost 6 bases at V and 4 bases at J; junction bases unmatched: 6. Germline CDR1 KGHSH, CDR2 LQKENI. The CDR3 DNA reads as TGTGCCAGCTCCCAAGAGACAGGGGGCTATGGCTACACCTTC. Its translation is CASSQETGGYGYTF.

This sequence joins TRBV29-1 and TRBJ1-1; no firm D call. CDR3 length: 15 amino acids. Trimming took off 4 bases at V and 0 bases at J, with 15 bases between the two ends. Germline assignment: CDR1 SQVTM and CDR2 ANQGSEA. The CDR3 nucleotides are TGCAGCGTTGTATCCACAGCCTTCATGAACACTGAAGCTTTCTTT. Translated: CSVVSTAFMNTEAFF.

The chain couples TRBV7-9 to TRBJ1-1; 7 bases fit TRBD1. The CDR3 sequence is 14 residues long. The germline V gene has CDR1 SEHNR and CDR2 FQNEAQ (reference sequence). Trimming took 5 bases from V and 2 from J; bases not matched to a gene: 5. This chain's CDR3 is CASSPGQINTEAFF. The CDR3 DNA reads as TGTGCCAGCAGCCCGGGACAGATAAACACTGAAGCTTTCTTT.

The sample holds one count of this clone. CDR3 nucleotide sequence: TGTGCCAGCAGCCCTTGGGGGCAGAACTACGAGCAGTACTTC. It yields the protein CASSPWGQNYEQYF. The genes are TRBV6-5 and TRBJ2-7; perhaps TRBD1 as D (6 bases). V was trimmed by 6 bases and J by 3 bases, leaving 15 bases between them. The germline V gene has CDR1 MNHEY and CDR2 SVGAGI. The length of the CDR3 is 14 residues.